This T cell receptor beta chain was observed in a study of shared clonotypes between healthy human individuals. TCRdb's copy holds only in-frame clones and misses some; the assay was immunoSEQ multiplex PCR. In the table there are roughly 1 million clones, around four fifths of which are singletons. In its sample, this clone was seen a few times. The CDR3 is made up of 14 amino acids. V was cut by 8 bases and J by 6 bases, with 16 bases left in between. Germline values: CDR1 SGHAT, CDR2 FQNNGV. The receptor was derived from a man aged 18 to 30 in good health. The sequencing sample was made of memory CD4+ T cells sorted from blood. Subset defined: CD45RA-negative fraction. The chain carries TRBV11-2 and TRBJ2-2, with D tentatively TRBD2 (6 bases). CDR3 region: CASRGLYSAGELFF. The CDR3 nucleotides read TGTGCCAGCCGGGGGTTATATTCCGCCGGGGAGCTGTTTTTT.